Below are 19 T cell receptor beta chains sequenced from a single sample in a study of glioma-infiltrating T cells after dendritic cell vaccination. The repertoire was sequenced with immunoSEQ multiplex PCR; TCRdb's copy has only in-frame clones and lacks some. The top ten clones hold over 8.5% of a sample with around 58,000 clones, approximately 78% of them seen once. The sample here was blood, taken before dendritic cell vaccination. The receptor source for this set is a human donor with glioblastoma.

This clone occurred a few times. V gene TRBV6-1 combines with J gene TRBJ1-3; D not certain. The CDR3 contains 16 residues. CDR1 MNHNS and CDR2 SASEGT come from the germline V gene. The V and J ends lost 3 bases and 0 bases respectively, with 12 bases between them. DNA of the CDR3: TGTGCCAGCAGTGACTTACAGTTTACCTCTGGAAACACCATATATTTT. Amino acids: CASSDLQFTSGNTIYF.

The CDR3 DNA reads TGTGCCAGCACCCCTTGGGGCGCGGGGGGCTACACCTTC. Translating it yields CASTPWGAGGYTF. The chain is built from TRBV7-9 and TRBJ1-2; D is possibly TRBD1 (5 bases). CDR1 and CDR2 (germline): SEHNR, FQNEAQ (reference sequence). The CDR3 is 13 amino acids. The germline V and J ends were trimmed by 7 bases and 8 bases, with 17 bases remaining between them. The full variable domain, its missing parts supplied by reference TRBV7-9 and TRBJ1-2, is DTGVSQNPRHKITKRGQNVTFRCDPISEHNRLYWYRQTLGQGPEFLTYFQNEAQLEKSRLLSDRFSAERPKGSFSTLEIQRTEQGDSAMYLCASTPWGAGGYTFGSGTRLTVV.

V and J are TRBV7-9 and TRBJ2-3; 7 bases line up with TRBD1. The CDR3 totals 14 residues. Germline CDR1 and CDR2: SEHNR and FQNEAQ (reference sequence). V lost 4 bases to trimming and J lost 5 bases; unmatched junction nucleotides: 6. CDR3 nucleotides: TGTGCCAGCAGCTACGCTCAGGGGGAAGATACGCAGTATTTT. This translates into CASSYAQGEDTQYF. Drawing the rest from reference TRBV7-9 and TRBJ2-3, the complete variable domain is DTGVSQNPRHKITKRGQNVTFRCDPISEHNRLYWYRQTLGQGPEFLTYFQNEAQLEKSRLLSDRFSAERPKGSFSTLEIQRTEQGDSAMYLCASSYAQGEDTQYFGPGTRLTVL.

The CDR3 DNA sequence: TGTGCCAGCACTAAATCGCGGAGGAACACTGAAGCTTTCTTT. Its translation is CASTKSRRNTEAFF. The V gene is TRBV6-1, the J gene TRBJ1-1; D not certain. Per the germline V gene, CDR1 is MNHNS and CDR2 is SASEGT. V lost 7 bases to trimming and J lost 1 base, with 13 bases between them. CDR3 size: 14 residues.

V gene TRBV5-1 combines with J gene TRBJ1-6, with D hard to call. CDR1 is SGHRS, CDR2 YFSETQ, per germline. The CDR3 is 13 amino acids. V dropped 4 bases and J dropped 8 bases, with 10 bases sitting between them. The CDR3 DNA reads as TGCGCCAGCAGCGTCACCCTAGATTCACCCCTCCACTTT. Its protein is CASSVTLDSPLHF.

This clone was seen only once. The chain couples TRBV2 to TRBJ1-2; D not resolved. Trimming shortened V by 5 bases and J by 1 base, and 8 bases separated the two germline ends. Germline assignment: CDR1 SNHLY and CDR2 FYNNEI. The CDR3 is 13 residues long. The CDR3 region is CASSNLLNYGYTF. The CDR3 DNA reads TGTGCCAGCAGTAACTTGCTTAACTATGGCTACACCTTC.

The V gene is TRBV9, the J gene TRBJ1-1; D may be TRBD1 (6 bases). Germline V gene sequence: CDR1 SGDLS, CDR2 YYNGEE. This CDR3 has 14 residues. The ends were cut back, 5 bases at V and 9 bases at J, with 20 bases in the middle. This CDR3 reads CASSSGLGAMKAFF. CDR3 sequence (DNA): TGTGCCAGCAGTTCCGGGCTGGGGGCCATGAAAGCTTTCTTT. The full variable domain, completed using reference TRBV9 and TRBJ1-1, is DSGVTQTPKHLITATGQRVTLRCSPRSGDLSVYWYQQSLDQGLQFLIQYYNGEERAKGNILERFSAQQFPDLHSELNLSSLELGDSALYFCASSSGLGAMKAFFGQGTRLTVV.

The CDR3 spells CSVRGQYTEAFF. For the CDR3, the DNA is TGCAGCGTTAGGGGGCAATACACTGAAGCTTTCTTT. The V gene is TRBV29-1, the J gene TRBJ1-1; TRBD1 agrees at 7 bases. This CDR3 contains 12 residues. Germline V gene sequence: CDR1 SQVTM, CDR2 ANQGSEA. V trimming: 5 bases; J trimming: 3 bases; junction bases outside the gene matches: 3.

This rearrangement joins TRBV2 to TRBJ2-7, with D maybe TRBD2 (6 bases). V gave up 1 base and J gave up 4 bases, with 17 bases separating them. Germline assignment: CDR1 SNHLY and CDR2 FYNNEI. The CDR3 extends over 16 amino acids. CDR3 residues: CASSEGRAGRLYEQYF. CDR3 nucleotide sequence: TGTGCCAGCAGTGAAGGGAGGGCAGGCCGCCTTTACGAGCAGTACTTC.

The rearrangement joins TRBV6-1 to TRBJ2-1, with 10 bases matching TRBD2. The V and J ends lost 7 bases and 4 bases, in that order; junction bases with no gene match: 7. The CDR3 contains 15 residues. The V gene's germline CDR1 is MNHNS and CDR2 SASEGT. DNA for the CDR3: TGTGCCAGCACCAAAGCGGGGGGGGCATACAATGAGCAGTTCTTC. It specifies CASTKAGGAYNEQFF.

V is TRBV30 and J is TRBJ2-1; D remains ambiguous. This CDR3 is 14 amino acids long. Germline CDR1 GTSNPN, CDR2 SVGIG (reference sequence). Trimming removed 4 bases from V and 0 bases from J, with 10 bases in between. The CDR3 loop reads CAWMETDSYNEQFF. The CDR3 DNA reads as TGTGCCTGGATGGAGACGGACTCCTACAATGAGCAGTTCTTC.

The chain joins TRBV7-9 to TRBJ1-1; D is ambiguous. CDR1 is SEHNR and CDR2 is FQNEAQ in the germline V gene (reference sequence). The CDR3 sequence is 15 residues long. Deletions cut 0 bases from V and 0 bases from J, with 8 bases between. CDR3 bases: TGTGCCAGCAGCTTAGCGGACTTAATGAACACTGAAGCTTTCTTT. This gives the protein CASSLADLMNTEAFF.

The chain uses TRBV6-5 and TRBJ2-4; 8 bases line up with TRBD2. V shed 6 bases, J shed 5 bases, and the junction held 3 bases outside the gene matches. Germline lookup yields CDR1 MNHEY and CDR2 SVGAGI. This CDR3 is 13 amino acids long. CDR3 DNA: TGTGCCAGCAGCCGGACTAGCCAAAACATTCAGTACTTC. Protein sequence: CASSRTSQNIQYF.

J is TRBJ1-3 and V is TRBV6-1; D remains unclear. The germline V gene encodes CDR1 MNHNS and CDR2 SASEGT. V was cut by 7 bases and J by 0 bases, with 4 bases left in between. This CDR3 is 12 amino acids long. The CDR3 DNA reads TGTGCCAGCACTAACTCTGGAAACACCATATATTTT. It translates to CASTNSGNTIYF.

V and J are TRBV5-6 and TRBJ2-5, with 9 nucleotides matching TRBD1. The end of the DNA is better explained by TRBJ2-7, so the J call may be wrong. CDR3 size: 16 residues. Germline CDR1 and CDR2: SGHDT and YYEEEE. CDR3 sequence reads: CASSLTGTGIRYEQYF. The DNA of the CDR3 is TGTGCCAGCAGCTTAACCGGGACAGGGATCCGGTACGAGCAGTACTTC.

The chain is built from TRBV4-1 and TRBJ2-2; the D gene is possibly TRBD1 (6 bases). Germline CDR1 and CDR2: MGHRA and YSYEKL. V dropped 1 base and J dropped 4 bases, with 13 bases sitting between them. The CDR3 covers 16 residues. The CDR3 loop reads CASSQVGRGATGELFF. The CDR3, as DNA: TGCGCCAGCAGCCAAGTCGGCAGGGGCGCCACCGGGGAGCTGTTTTTT.

This chain connects TRBV5-1 to TRBJ1-1; TRBD1 matches at 8 bases. The V and J ends lost 4 bases and 4 bases, in that order; junction bases with no gene match: 9. CDR1 is SGHRS, CDR2 YFSETQ, per germline. The CDR3 length is 15 residues. The CDR3 loop reads CASSLLGQDSTEAFF. CDR3 nucleotides: TGCGCCAGCAGCCTGCTGGGACAGGATTCCACTGAAGCTTTCTTT.

The rearrangement links TRBV19 to TRBJ1-3; possible D gene TRBD1, 5 bases. CDR3 length: 16 residues. Germline loops: CDR1 LNHDA, CDR2 SQIVND (reference sequence). Between the trimmed V and J ends, which lost 4 bases and 0 bases, there was a span of 13 bases. The chain's CDR3 is CASSTGGINSGNTIYF. The CDR3, as DNA: TGTGCCAGTAGTACCGGGGGTATTAACTCTGGAAACACCATATATTTT.

The rearrangement joins TRBV18 to TRBJ1-1; D is ambiguous. The CDR3 is 15 residues long. Per the germline V gene, CDR1 is KGHSH and CDR2 is LQKENI. The V and J ends lost 1 base and 0 bases respectively, with 9 bases between them. The CDR3, as DNA: TGTGCCAGCTCACCACAGCCTTCTATGAACACTGAAGCTTTCTTT. Translating gives CASSPQPSMNTEAFF.